What follows are 30 T cell receptor beta chains derived from one specimen sequenced in a study of blood T cells in healthy people across ages. Using a J-beta primer mix together with a sample-barcoded 5' primer, a second PCR was run for about 6 to 12 cycles. Each CDR3 protein gets one entry after TCRdb re-called the 5' RACE reads with MiXCR. Found here are about 840,000 distinct CDR3 sequences, roughly 29% of them singletons; the top ten hold approximately 10%. The same specimen was also included in a second study, on T cells of mothers and their children.

The sequencing input was blood. The receptor source for this set is a woman aged 40 to 50 in good health.

The chain recombines TRBV14 with TRBJ2-3, with D perhaps matching TRBD1 (5 bases). Germline V gives CDR1 SGHDN, CDR2 FVKESK. V was trimmed by 2 bases and J by 2 bases, leaving 11 bases between them. The CDR3 is 15 residues long. CDR3 region: CASSQLGEPTDTQYF. The CDR3 nucleotides read TGTGCCAGCAGCCAACTAGGGGAACCCACAGATACGCAGTATTTT.

The chain couples TRBV20-1 to TRBJ2-5; D could derive from TRBD1 or TRBD2 (5 bases each). This CDR3 spans 14 amino acids. Germline V lookup: CDR1 DFQATT, CDR2 SNEGSKA (reference sequence). Trimming removed 5 bases at V and 5 bases at J, with 18 bases between. CDR3 DNA: TGCAGTGCTGGCCGTGATGTGTGGGGGGAGACCCAGTACTTC. Translated, it gives CSAGRDVWGETQYF.

The rearrangement uses TRBV9 and TRBJ2-7; D uncertain. The last part of the DNA fits TRBJ2-5 better; the J call may be wrong. This CDR3 spans 13 amino acids. The germline CDR1 and CDR2 sequences are SGDLS and YYNGEE. CDR3 amino acids: CASSPVGEETQYF. Here the CDR3 DNA reads TGTGCCAGCAGCCCAGTCGGCGAAGAGACCCAGTACTTC.

The sample holds many counts of this clonotype. The gene calls are TRBV21-1 and TRBJ2-3; the table gives TRBD1 as D, unverified against the DNA. TRBV21-1 corresponds to a pseudogene. The CDR3 consists of 16 residues. CDR3 nucleotides: TGTGCCAGCCCTAAGAGACCACGGACCAGGGTAGATACGCAGTATTTT. It encodes CASPKRPRTRVDTQYF.

CDR3 loop: CSVFIGVPYEQYF. CDR3 nucleotides: TGCAGCGTTTTCATCGGGGTCCCCTACGAGCAGTACTTC. The chain joins TRBV29-1 to TRBJ2-4, with D tentatively TRBD2 (5 bases). The DNA end is more similar to TRBJ2-7, so the J call may be wrong. Per the germline V gene, CDR1 is SQVTM and CDR2 is ANQGSEA. CDR3 size: 13 residues.

This sequence joins TRBV30 and TRBJ1-5; tentative D call: TRBD1 (6 bases). V was trimmed by 4 bases and J by 2 bases, leaving 15 bases between them. This CDR3 contains 15 residues. CDR1 is GTSNPN and CDR2 is SVGIG in the germline V gene (reference sequence). The CDR3 DNA is TGTGCCTGGAAAGATACAGGGTTGGGCAATCAGCCCCAGCATTTT. It specifies CAWKDTGLGNQPQHF.

This clonotype was seen a few times. One junction end disagrees with the germline gene, perhaps due to a read error. The rearrangement joins TRBV27 to TRBJ1-5; D is unclear. The CDR3 length is 14 residues. In germline, CDR1 is MNHEY, CDR2 SMNVEV (reference sequence). CDR3 in amino acids: CASSLTGFNQPQHF. The CDR3 nucleotides read TGCGCCAGCAGCCTTACGGGATTCAATCAGCCCCAGCATTTT.

In its sample, this clonotype was seen a few times. This may come from a read error, since a much larger clone is one base off. The chain carries TRBV5-4 and TRBJ1-1; D perhaps matches TRBD1 (5 bases). The CDR3 extends over 13 amino acids. Germline V gives CDR1 SGHNT, CDR2 YYREEE (reference sequence). The chain's CDR3 is CACSLGRDTEAFF. For the CDR3, the DNA is TGTGCCTGCAGCTTGGGACGGGACACTGAAGCTTTCTTT.

With regard to this clonotype: A read error is possible here, since a much larger clone lies one base away. V usage is TRBV19 and J usage is TRBJ1-1; 9 bases are shared with TRBD1. The CDR3 covers 15 residues. Germline CDR1 reads LNHDA; CDR2 reads SQIVND (reference sequence). The CDR3 loop reads CTSSLSYRGRSEAFF. In DNA, the CDR3 is TGTACCAGCAGTTTATCGTACAGGGGGCGAAGTGAAGCTTTCTTT. The full variable domain, with the rest looked up from reference TRBV19 and TRBJ1-1, is DGGITQSPKYLFRKEGQNVTLSCEQNLNHDAMYWYRQDPGQGLRLIYYSQIVNDFQKGDIAEGYSVSREKKESFPLTVTSAQKNPTAFYLCTSSLSYRGRSEAFFGQGTRLTVV.

This chain uses TRBV14 with TRBJ1-2, with D tentatively TRBD1 (5 bases). The length of the CDR3 is 13 residues. Trimming removed 0 bases at V and 8 bases at J, with 10 bases between. Germline V lookup: CDR1 SGHDN, CDR2 FVKESK. The CDR3 loop is CASSQETGTGYTF. Here the CDR3 DNA reads TGTGCCAGCAGCCAAGAAACAGGCACGGGCTACACCTTC.

At least ten counts were recorded for this clonotype. This chain joins TRBV20-1 and TRBJ2-4; tentatively, D is TRBD2 (6 bases). Germline V gene sequence: CDR1 DFQATT, CDR2 SNEGSKA (reference sequence). V dropped 3 bases and J dropped 6 bases, with 9 bases sitting between them. The CDR3 totals 12 residues. The CDR3 protein is CSASPGGNIQYF. CDR3 DNA sequence: TGCAGTGCTAGCCCCGGGGGAAACATTCAGTACTTC.

This clonotype was picked up a small number of times. This may stem from a read error, because a much larger clone lies one nucleotide away. This sequence joins TRBV15 and TRBJ2-6; no clear D. This CDR3 region has 17 residues. Per germline, CDR1 LNHNV and CDR2 YYDKDF (reference sequence). The V and J ends lost 0 bases and 4 bases respectively, with 13 bases between them. The CDR3 here is CATSRDYWTQGANVLTF. The CDR3 DNA is TGTGCCACCAGCAGAGATTATTGGACGCAGGGGGCCAACGTCCTGACTTTC.

Turning to this clonotype: A clone one base away is much larger, so this may be a read error. This rearrangement joins TRBV7-9 to TRBJ2-7, with 7 positions matching TRBD1. With 5 bases clipped from V and 7 bases from J, the junction kept 11 bases outside the gene matches. The CDR3 consists of 14 residues. Per germline, CDR1 SEHNR and CDR2 FQNEAQ (reference sequence). The CDR3 bases are TGTGCCAGCAGCATCGCGACAGGGAAAGGAGAGCAGTACTTC. Residues: CASSIATGKGEQYF.

The V and J genes are TRBV14 and TRBJ1-1; D gene uncertain. The germline CDR1 and CDR2 sequences are SGHDN and FVKESK. V lost 2 bases and J 10 bases, leaving 11 bases between the germline ends. The CDR3 totals 12 residues. This CDR3 reads CASSQSPVRAFF. CDR3 DNA: TGTGCCAGCAGCCAAAGCCCCGTTAGAGCTTTCTTT.

The gene calls are TRBV5-1 and TRBJ1-2; possibly TRBD1 for D (5 bases). This CDR3 is built from 13 residues. Looked up from germline, CDR1 is SGHRS and CDR2 is YFSETQ. Trimming removed 4 bases from V and 13 bases from J, with 20 bases in between. The CDR3 region is CASSLGRGALLTF. The CDR3 coding sequence is TGCGCCAGCAGCCTGGGTAGAGGGGCCCTCCTCACCTTC.

The chain couples TRBV6-2 or TRBV6-3 to TRBJ1-2; D remains unclear. The CDR3 runs 13 residues. Deletions cut 8 bases from V and 1 base from J, with 11 bases between. CDR1 MNHEY and CDR2 SVGEGT come from the germline V gene. The CDR3 reads CASLPGFNYGYTF. CDR3 DNA sequence: TGTGCCAGCCTTCCCGGATTTAACTATGGCTACACCTTC.

Many counts were recorded for this clonotype. At one end, the junction sequence differs from germline, possibly due to a read error. The chain recombines TRBV5-1 with TRBJ2-7; TRBD2 might be the D (6 bases). CDR1 SGHRS and CDR2 YFSETQ come from the germline V gene. CDR3 length equals 13 residues. The CDR3 here is CASSLMGGYEQYF. The CDR3 bases are TGTGCCAGCAGCTTAATGGGGGGCTACGAGCAGTACTTC.

In this sample, this clonotype turned up a few times. A much larger clone is a single base away; this may be a read error. J is TRBJ2-7 and V is TRBV7-2; D perhaps matches TRBD1 (6 bases). The length of the CDR3 is 13 residues. CDR1 is SGHTA, CDR2 FQGNSA, per germline. This CDR3 reads CASSSRRGSERYF. The CDR3, as DNA: TGTGCCAGCAGCTCCCGAAGGGGGAGCGAGCGGTACTTC.

A remark on this clonotype: This clone may be a read error of a much larger clone one base away. V is TRBV24-1 and J is TRBJ2-7; D might be TRBD2 (5 bases). The ends were cut back, 3 bases at V and 7 bases at J, with 12 bases in the middle. Germline assignment: CDR1 KGHDR and CDR2 SFDVKD. The CDR3 spans 13 residues. Here the CDR3 reads CATSDPPWTEQYF. The CDR3 bases are TGTGCCACCAGTGATCCACCGTGGACTGAGCAGTACTTC.

This clonotype was recorded many times. CDR3 coding DNA: TGTGCCAGCAGCGTAATGAGCGGGGGAGGTGGTGAGCAGTTCTTC. Protein product: CASSVMSGGGGEQFF. The chain links TRBV9 to TRBJ2-1; TRBD2 matches at 8 bases. V dropped 1 base and J dropped 9; count of bases not matched to a gene: 9. The CDR3 runs 15 residues. Germline CDR1 reads SGDLS; CDR2 reads YYNGEE.

The V gene is TRBV25-1, the J gene TRBJ2-3; 7 bases are a match to TRBD2. J was trimmed by 3 bases and V by 6 bases; bases with no gene match: 6. There are 14 residues in the CDR3. Germline CDR1 and CDR2: MGHDK and SYGVNS. The CDR3 here is CASRKRGGTDTQYF. DNA for the CDR3: TGTGCCAGCAGAAAGCGGGGTGGGACAGATACGCAGTATTTT.

The gene calls are TRBV7-3 and TRBJ1-2; a weak D match, TRBD1 (5 bases). The germline V gene has CDR1 SGHTA and CDR2 FQGTGA. V lost 8 bases and J lost 4, with 20 bases in between. CDR3 length: 15 residues. CDR3 protein: CASGDRGTAPYGYTF. DNA of the CDR3: TGTGCCAGCGGGGATCGGGGCACCGCACCCTATGGCTACACCTTC.

The chain couples TRBV28 to TRBJ1-1, with D uncertain. Trimming shortened V by 2 bases and J by 1 base, and 11 bases separated the two germline ends. This CDR3 contains 15 residues. The germline V gene encodes CDR1 MDHEN and CDR2 SYDVKM. CDR3 protein: CASSLMTFSNTEAFF. The CDR3 region has the DNA TGTGCCAGCAGTTTAATGACGTTTTCGAACACTGAAGCTTTCTTT.

V usage is TRBV7-9 and J usage is TRBJ2-2; 8 bases are shared with TRBD1. J lost 8 bases, V lost 8 bases, and 10 bases had no gene match. The CDR3 contains 14 residues. Germline V gene lookup returns CDR1 SEHNR and CDR2 FQNEAQ (reference sequence). CDR3 amino acids: CASRQTGAVGELFF. Here the CDR3 DNA reads TGTGCCAGCCGGCAGACAGGGGCCGTAGGGGAGCTGTTTTTT.

The rearrangement joins TRBV7-3 to TRBJ2-3; the match to TRBD2 covers 9 bases. The V gene's germline CDR1 is SGHTA and CDR2 FQGTGA. With 1 base clipped from V and 6 bases from J, the junction kept 14 bases outside the gene matches. This CDR3 comprises 18 residues. This CDR3 is CASSLNPSGERPWDTQYF. CDR3 DNA: TGTGCCAGCAGCTTAAACCCTAGCGGGGAGCGGCCATGGGATACGCAGTATTTT.

V usage is TRBV28 and J usage is TRBJ1-1; 8 nucleotides match TRBD1. The CDR3 loop spans 15 amino acids. The trim removed 5 bases at V and 4 bases at J, leaving 9 bases unmatched. Germline-derived CDR1 and CDR2 are MDHEN and SYDVKM. Here the CDR3 reads CASSIFSGGVTEAFF. CDR3 DNA: TGTGCCAGCAGTATTTTCTCAGGGGGCGTCACTGAAGCTTTCTTT.

This chain links TRBV4-3 with TRBJ1-5; TRBD1 might be the D (5 bases). Germline CDR1 and CDR2: LGHNA and YSLEER. Trimming shortened V by 4 bases and J by 2 bases, and 21 bases separated the two germline ends. There are 18 residues in the CDR3. The CDR3 reads CASSPSRDDHRGNQPQHF. The CDR3 coding sequence is TGCGCCAGCAGCCCCTCCCGGGACGACCATAGGGGCAATCAGCCCCAGCATTTT.

Concerning this clonotype itself: This sequence may be a read error, since a much larger clone differs from it by one base. The chain employs TRBV4-3 and TRBJ2-5; D may be TRBD1 (6 bases). This CDR3 has 15 residues. Germline V gene data show CDR1 as LGHNA and CDR2 as YSLEER. V was clipped by 2 bases and J by 11 bases, with 21 bases between them. CDR3 coding DNA: TGCGCCAGCAGCCAAAGGGCAGGGGCAAACAATGAGCAGTACTTC. It yields the protein CASSQRAGANNEQYF.

This clonotype was detected a few times. The CDR3, as DNA: TGTGCCACCAGTGATGGGTTTCAAGAGACCCAGTACTTC. Its translation: CATSDGFQETQYF. This chain uses TRBV24-1 with TRBJ2-5; no reliable D call. The CDR3 totals 13 residues. From germline, CDR1 is KGHDR and CDR2 SFDVKD. Between the trimmed V and J ends, which lost 3 bases and 2 bases, there was a span of 6 bases.

The CDR3, as DNA: TGTGCCAGCAGCCTGGGGTTAGCGGAGTACGATGAGCAGTTCTTC. Residues: CASSLGLAEYDEQFF. The chain employs TRBV3-1 and TRBJ2-1, with a possible D match to TRBD2 (6 bases). V lost 4 bases to trimming and J lost 8 bases, with 18 bases between them. The CDR3 contains 15 residues. Germline assignment: CDR1 LGHDT and CDR2 YNNKEL (reference sequence).